What follows is one TCR beta chain and its context. Its antigen is not known. The sample comes from a study of OX40 agonist ivuxolimab in advanced cancers. Study-level results: The average count of expanded clones was higher among CD8+ T cells than among CD4+. Antigens targeted by the expanded peripheral T cells were not determined. Clones of CD4+ and CD8+ blood T cells grew by week 6 at doses of 0.1 to 3.0 mg/kg. Partial responders dosed at 0.1-3.0 mg/kg displayed clonal expansion ranking among the lowest.

The V gene's germline CDR1 is MDHEN and CDR2 SYDVKM. With 6 bases removed from V and 1 base from J, the gap between germline ends came to 19 bases. The CDR3 length is 16 residues. Clones were sequenced by immunoSEQ multiplex PCR, and TCRdb holds only the in-frame ones, with some missing. The table has 55,000 to 65,000 clones, around nine tenths seen once. The genes are TRBV28 and TRBJ2-7, with D possibly TRBD1 on 6 matching bases. The sequence derives from an adult with an advanced solid tumor such as melanoma, head and neck, liver or kidney cancer. The sample was CD4+ or CD8+ T cells sorted from blood, taken in a trial of the OX40 agonist ivuxolimab. The CDR3 spells CASRGIGPQGSYEQYF. The DNA of the CDR3 is TGTGCCAGCAGAGGAATCGGGCCCCAGGGGTCCTACGAGCAGTACTTC.